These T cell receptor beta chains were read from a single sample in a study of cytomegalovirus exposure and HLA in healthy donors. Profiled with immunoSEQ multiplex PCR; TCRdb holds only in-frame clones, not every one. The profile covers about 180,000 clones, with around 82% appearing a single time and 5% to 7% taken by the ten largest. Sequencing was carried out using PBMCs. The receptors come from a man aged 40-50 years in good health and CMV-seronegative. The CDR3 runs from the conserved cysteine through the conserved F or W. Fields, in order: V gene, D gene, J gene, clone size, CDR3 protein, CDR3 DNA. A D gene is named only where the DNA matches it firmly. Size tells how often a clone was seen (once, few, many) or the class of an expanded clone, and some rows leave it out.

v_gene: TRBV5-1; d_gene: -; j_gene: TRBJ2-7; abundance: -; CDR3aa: CASSRASSSYEQYF; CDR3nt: TGCGCCAGCAGCCGCGCCTCGAGCTCCTACGAGCAGTACTTC
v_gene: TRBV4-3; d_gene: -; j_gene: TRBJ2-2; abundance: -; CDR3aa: CASSQEAGTGELFF; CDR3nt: TGCGCCAGCAGCCAAGAGGCAGGGACCGGGGAGCTGTTTTTT
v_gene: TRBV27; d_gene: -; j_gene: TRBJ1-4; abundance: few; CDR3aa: CASRGEANEKLFF; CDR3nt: TGTGCCAGCAGGGGGGAGGCTAATGAAAAACTGTTTTTT
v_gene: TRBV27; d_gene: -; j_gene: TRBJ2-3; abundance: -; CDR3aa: CASSPAPPAGTDTQYF; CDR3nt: TGTGCCAGCAGCCCAGCCCCACCGGCGGGCACAGATACGCAGTATTTT
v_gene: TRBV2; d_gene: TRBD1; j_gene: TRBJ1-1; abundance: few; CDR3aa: CASGQGENTEAFF; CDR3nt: TGTGCCAGCGGACAGGGTGAAAACACTGAAGCTTTCTTT
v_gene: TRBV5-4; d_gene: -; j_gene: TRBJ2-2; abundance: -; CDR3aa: CASSIRGGGNTGELFF; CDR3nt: TGTGCCAGCAGCATTCGAGGGGGGGGGAACACCGGGGAGCTGTTTTTT
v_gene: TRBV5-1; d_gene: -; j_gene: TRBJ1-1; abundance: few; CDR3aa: CASGVIGMNTEAFF; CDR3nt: TGCGCCAGCGGCGTAATCGGGATGAACACTGAAGCTTTCTTT
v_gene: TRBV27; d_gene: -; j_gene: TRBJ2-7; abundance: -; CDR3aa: CASSLGTGGSFSYEQYF; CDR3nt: TGTGCCAGCAGTTTAGGGACGGGGGGCTCATTTTCCTACGAGCAGTACTTC
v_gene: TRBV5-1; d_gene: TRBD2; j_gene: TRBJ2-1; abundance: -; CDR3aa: CASSYLGGAGNEQFF; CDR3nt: TGCGCCAGCAGCTACCTCGGGGGGGCCGGGAATGAGCAGTTCTTC
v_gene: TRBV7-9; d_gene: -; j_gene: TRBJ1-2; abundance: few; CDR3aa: CSSSYKDSAGGYTF; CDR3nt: TGTTCCAGCAGCTATAAGGACAGCGCGGGTGGCTACACCTTC
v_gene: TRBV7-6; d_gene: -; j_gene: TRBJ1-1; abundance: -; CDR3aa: CASSPRENTEAFF; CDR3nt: TGTGCCAGCAGCCCTCGGGAGAACACTGAAGCTTTCTTT
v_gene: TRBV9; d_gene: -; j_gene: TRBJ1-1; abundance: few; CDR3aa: CASSVVPVNTEAFF; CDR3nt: TGTGCCAGCAGCGTAGTTCCCGTGAACACTGAAGCTTTCTTT
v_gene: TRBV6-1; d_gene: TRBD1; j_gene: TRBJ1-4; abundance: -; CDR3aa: CASSWGQANEKLFF; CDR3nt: TGTGCCAGCAGCTGGGGACAGGCGAATGAAAAACTGTTTTTT
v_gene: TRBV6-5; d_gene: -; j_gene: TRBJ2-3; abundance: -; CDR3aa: CASSYRRPTGDTQYF; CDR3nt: TGTGCCAGCAGTTACAGACGACCCACGGGAGATACGCAGTATTTT
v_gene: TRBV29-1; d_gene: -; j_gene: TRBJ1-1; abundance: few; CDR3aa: CSVEIIASMNTEAFF; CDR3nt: TGCAGCGTTGAAATTATAGCCAGCATGAACACTGAAGCTTTCTTT
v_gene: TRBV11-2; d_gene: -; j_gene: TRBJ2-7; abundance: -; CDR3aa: CASSLVVAYEQYF; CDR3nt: TGTGCCAGCAGCTTAGTTGTAGCATACGAGCAGTACTTC
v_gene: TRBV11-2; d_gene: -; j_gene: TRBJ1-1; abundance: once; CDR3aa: CASSLLQNTEAFF; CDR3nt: TGTGCCAGCAGCTTATTACAGAACACTGAAGCTTTCTTT
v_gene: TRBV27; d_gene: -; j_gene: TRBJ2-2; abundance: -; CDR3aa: CASSLIALTGELFF; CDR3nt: TGTGCCAGCAGTTTAATAGCCTTGACCGGGGAGCTGTTTTTT
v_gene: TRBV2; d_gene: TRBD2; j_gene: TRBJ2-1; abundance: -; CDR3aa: CASSKRTSGGPYNEQFF; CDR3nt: TGTGCCAGCAGTAAAAGGACTAGCGGGGGGCCCTACAATGAGCAGTTCTTC
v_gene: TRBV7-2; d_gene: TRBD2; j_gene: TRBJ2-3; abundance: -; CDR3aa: CASSRTSGRTDTQYF; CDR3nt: TGTGCCAGCAGCCGGACTAGCGGGAGAACAGATACGCAGTATTTT
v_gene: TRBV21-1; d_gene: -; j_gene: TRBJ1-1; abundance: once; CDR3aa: CASSKEEAGERDTEAFF; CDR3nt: TGTGCCAGCAGCAAAGAAGAGGCAGGGGAAAGGGACACTGAAGCTTTCTTT
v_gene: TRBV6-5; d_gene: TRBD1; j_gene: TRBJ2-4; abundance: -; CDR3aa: CASSVTGVDIQYF; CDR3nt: TGTGCCAGCTCAGTGACAGGGGTCGACATTCAGTACTTC
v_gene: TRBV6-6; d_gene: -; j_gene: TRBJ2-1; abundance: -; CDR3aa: CASSYEQGDYNEQFF; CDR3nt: TGTGCCAGCAGTTACGAACAGGGCGATTACAATGAGCAGTTCTTC
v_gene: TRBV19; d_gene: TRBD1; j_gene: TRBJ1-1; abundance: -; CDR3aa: CASSLNRGSGEAFF; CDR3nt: TGTGCCAGTAGTCTTAACAGGGGTTCTGGTGAAGCTTTCTTT
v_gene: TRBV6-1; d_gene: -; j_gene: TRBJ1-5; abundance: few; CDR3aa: CASSRPGSWNQPQHF; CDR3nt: TGTGCCAGCAGTCGACCAGGGTCGTGGAATCAGCCCCAGCATTTT
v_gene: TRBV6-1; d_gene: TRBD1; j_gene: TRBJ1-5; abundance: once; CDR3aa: CASKLGQRNQPQHF; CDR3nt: TGTGCCAGCAAGCTGGGACAGAGAAATCAGCCCCAGCATTTT
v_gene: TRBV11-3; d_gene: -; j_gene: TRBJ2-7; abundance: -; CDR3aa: CASSPSRGTYEQYF; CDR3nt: TGTGCCAGCAGCCCCTCCCGGGGGACCTACGAGCAGTACTTC
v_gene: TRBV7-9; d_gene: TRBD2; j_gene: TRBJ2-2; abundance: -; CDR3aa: CASSHRTRPGELFF; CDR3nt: TGTGCCAGCAGCCACCGGACTAGACCCGGGGAGCTGTTTTTT
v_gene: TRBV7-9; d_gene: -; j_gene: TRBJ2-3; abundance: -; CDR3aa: CASSINQGRTDTQYF; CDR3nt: TGTGCCAGCAGCATAAATCAGGGTAGAACAGATACGCAGTATTTT
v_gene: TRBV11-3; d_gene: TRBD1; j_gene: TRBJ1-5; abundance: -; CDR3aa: CASSLVGQVGKEPQHF; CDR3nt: TGTGCCAGCAGCTTAGTGGGACAGGTCGGAAAGGAGCCCCAGCATTTT
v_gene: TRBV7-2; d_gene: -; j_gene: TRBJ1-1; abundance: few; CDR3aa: CASSASRSEAFF; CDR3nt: TGTGCCAGCAGCGCCTCCAGGTCTGAAGCTTTCTTT
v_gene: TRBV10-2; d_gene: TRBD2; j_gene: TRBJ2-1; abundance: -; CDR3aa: CASTEGLAGGLGKQFF; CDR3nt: TGCGCCAGCACCGAAGGACTAGCGGGGGGTTTGGGGAAGCAGTTCTTC
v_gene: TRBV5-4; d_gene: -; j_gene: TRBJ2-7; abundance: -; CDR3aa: CASSLDSSISYEQYF; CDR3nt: TGTGCCAGCAGCTTGGACAGCTCTATCTCCTACGAGCAGTACTTC
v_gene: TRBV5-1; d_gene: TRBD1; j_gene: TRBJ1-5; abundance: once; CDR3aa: CASSLEGGGSNQPQHF; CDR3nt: TGCGCCAGCAGCTTGGAAGGGGGCGGAAGCAATCAGCCCCAGCATTTT
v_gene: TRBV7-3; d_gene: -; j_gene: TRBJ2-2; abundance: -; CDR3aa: CASSRLGGGELFF; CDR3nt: TGTGCCAGCAGCCGGCTGGGGGGCGGGGAGCTGTTTTTT
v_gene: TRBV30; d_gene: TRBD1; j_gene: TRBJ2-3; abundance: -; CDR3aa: CAWEPGQGGTDTQYF; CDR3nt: TGTGCCTGGGAGCCGGGACAGGGGGGTACAGATACGCAGTATTTT
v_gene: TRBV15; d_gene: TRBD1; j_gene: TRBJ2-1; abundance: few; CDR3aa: CATSPRDRVSNEQFF; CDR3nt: TGTGCCACCAGCCCCCGGGACAGGGTATCCAATGAGCAGTTCTTC
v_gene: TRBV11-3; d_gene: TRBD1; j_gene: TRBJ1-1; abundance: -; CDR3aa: CASSLRRTGASMNTEAFF; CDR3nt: TGTGCCAGCAGCTTAAGGCGGACAGGGGCCTCAATGAACACTGAAGCTTTCTTT